Listed below are T cell receptor beta chains from one sample, sequenced in a study of cytomegalovirus exposure and HLA in healthy donors. The repertoire was sequenced with immunoSEQ multiplex PCR; TCRdb's copy has only in-frame clones and lacks some. The sample consists of more than 130,000 clones, about 79% of them appearing once. Sequenced sample: PBMCs. The receptors here all came from a middle-aged man in good health and CMV-seropositive. Each CDR3 is given without its conserved first and last residue. The order of the fields is V gene, J gene, CDR3 protein.

v_gene: TRBV18; j_gene: TRBJ1-3; CDR3aa: ASSPDISRTGNTIY
v_gene: TRBV30; j_gene: TRBJ2-2; CDR3aa: AWKGQGFTGELF
v_gene: TRBV7-3; j_gene: TRBJ1-6; CDR3aa: ASSLNAGKGSPLH
v_gene: TRBV5-1; j_gene: TRBJ2-5; CDR3aa: ASSSGQPFQETQY
v_gene: TRBV5-1; j_gene: TRBJ2-1; CDR3aa: ASSSTGWPIGEQF
v_gene: TRBV27; j_gene: TRBJ2-1; CDR3aa: ASRSGGTGGYNEQF
v_gene: TRBV7-9; j_gene: TRBJ2-3; CDR3aa: ASSLGGGGFTDTQY
v_gene: TRBV7-9; j_gene: TRBJ1-2; CDR3aa: ASSSGDRGRRNYGYT
v_gene: TRBV30; j_gene: TRBJ1-2; CDR3aa: AWSVSQGGGYGYT
v_gene: TRBV5-4; j_gene: TRBJ1-2; CDR3aa: ASKTQGSSGGYT
v_gene: TRBV7-2; j_gene: TRBJ2-2; CDR3aa: ASSRTTSGRENTGELF
v_gene: TRBV7-9; j_gene: TRBJ1-2; CDR3aa: ASSQHYRGQDGYT
v_gene: TRBV6-5; j_gene: TRBJ1-5; CDR3aa: ASRSGQGNQPQH
v_gene: TRBV30; j_gene: TRBJ2-2; CDR3aa: AWSATLGGGPGELF
v_gene: TRBV5-6; j_gene: TRBJ2-2; CDR3aa: ASSLGLGMTGELF
v_gene: TRBV4-1; j_gene: TRBJ2-1; CDR3aa: ASSQVKVQARDEQF
v_gene: TRBV5-4; j_gene: TRBJ2-1; CDR3aa: ASSPLAGANNEQF
v_gene: TRBV5-1; j_gene: TRBJ2-3; CDR3aa: ASSPLPGGAGDTQY
v_gene: TRBV5-1; j_gene: -; CDR3aa: ASSLGGSTYEQY
v_gene: TRBV30; j_gene: TRBJ2-5; CDR3aa: AWSVLASDRETQY
v_gene: TRBV2; j_gene: TRBJ1-4; CDR3aa: ASSEEVEGGEKLF
v_gene: TRBV5-1; j_gene: TRBJ1-1; CDR3aa: ASSFEMNTEAF
v_gene: TRBV4-3; j_gene: TRBJ2-5; CDR3aa: ASSQSPQETQY
v_gene: TRBV9; j_gene: TRBJ1-4; CDR3aa: ASSVGQGAGKLF
v_gene: TRBV7-6; j_gene: TRBJ1-5; CDR3aa: ASSSGTGGSYQPQH
v_gene: TRBV10-1; j_gene: TRBJ1-1; CDR3aa: ASSEGQTTEAF
v_gene: TRBV7-9; j_gene: TRBJ2-7; CDR3aa: ASSSGRIGRGKILDEQY